This T cell receptor beta chain is drawn from a study of blood T cell repertoires in COVID-19. Study overall: COVID-19 samples from acute and convalescent phases originated in the United States, Italy and Spain. From T cells, B-cell-depleted T cells, or PBMCs came the material, which was cDNA or gDNA.

With 4 bases removed from V and 8 bases from J, the gap between germline ends came to 12 bases. Germline CDR1 is MGHDK and CDR2 is SYGVNS. This CDR3 region has 13 residues. In the source study's methods: It was from reference gene primer amplification that nucleated cell counts were estimated. Method: immunoSEQ multiplex PCR; TCRdb's copy keeps in-frame clones and lacks some. V and J calls plus clone size are reproduced from that table; the DNA served to infer D and trimming. Of about 260,000 clones in the sample, approximately 86% were seen once. The sequencing sample was made of peripheral blood. This chain connects TRBV25-1 to TRBJ2-1; possibly TRBD1 for D (6 bases). The receptor's source is a man younger than 45 with active or convalescent COVID-19. In DNA form, the CDR3 reads TGTGCCAGCAGTGGAATAAACAGGGATGAGCAGTTCTTC. Translating gives CASSGINRDEQFF.